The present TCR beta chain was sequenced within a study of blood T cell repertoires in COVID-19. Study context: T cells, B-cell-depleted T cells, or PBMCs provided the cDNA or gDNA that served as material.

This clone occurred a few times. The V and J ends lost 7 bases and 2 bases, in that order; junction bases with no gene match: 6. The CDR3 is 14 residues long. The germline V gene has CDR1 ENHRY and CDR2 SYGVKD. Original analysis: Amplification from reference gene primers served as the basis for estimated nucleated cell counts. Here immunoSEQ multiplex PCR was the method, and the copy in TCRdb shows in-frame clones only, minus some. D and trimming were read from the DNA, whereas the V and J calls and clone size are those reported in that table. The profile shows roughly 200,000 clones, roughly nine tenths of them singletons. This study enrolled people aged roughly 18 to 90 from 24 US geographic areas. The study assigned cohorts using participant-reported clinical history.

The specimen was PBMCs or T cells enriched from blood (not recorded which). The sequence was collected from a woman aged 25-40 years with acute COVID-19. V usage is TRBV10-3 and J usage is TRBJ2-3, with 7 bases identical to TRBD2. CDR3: CAITLGTTTDTQYF. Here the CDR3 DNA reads TGTGCCATCACCCTCGGGACTACCACAGATACGCAGTATTTT.